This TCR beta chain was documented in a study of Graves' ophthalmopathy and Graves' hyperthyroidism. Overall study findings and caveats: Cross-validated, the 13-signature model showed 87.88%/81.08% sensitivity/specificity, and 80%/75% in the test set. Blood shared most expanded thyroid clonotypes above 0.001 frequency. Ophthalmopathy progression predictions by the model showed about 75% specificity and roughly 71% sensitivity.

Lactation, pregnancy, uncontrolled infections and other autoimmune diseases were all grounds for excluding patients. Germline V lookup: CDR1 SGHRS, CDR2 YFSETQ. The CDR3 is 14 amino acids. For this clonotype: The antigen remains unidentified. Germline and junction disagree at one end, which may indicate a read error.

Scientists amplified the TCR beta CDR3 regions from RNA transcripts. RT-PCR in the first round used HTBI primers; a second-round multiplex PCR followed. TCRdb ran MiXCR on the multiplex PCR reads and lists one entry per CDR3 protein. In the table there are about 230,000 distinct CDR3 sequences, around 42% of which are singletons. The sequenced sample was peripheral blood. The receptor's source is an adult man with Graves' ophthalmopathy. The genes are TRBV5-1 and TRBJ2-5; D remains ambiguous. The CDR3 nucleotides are TGCGCCAGCAGCTTGGCGGCGGTACAAGGGACCCAGTACTTC. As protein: CASSLAAVQGTQYF.